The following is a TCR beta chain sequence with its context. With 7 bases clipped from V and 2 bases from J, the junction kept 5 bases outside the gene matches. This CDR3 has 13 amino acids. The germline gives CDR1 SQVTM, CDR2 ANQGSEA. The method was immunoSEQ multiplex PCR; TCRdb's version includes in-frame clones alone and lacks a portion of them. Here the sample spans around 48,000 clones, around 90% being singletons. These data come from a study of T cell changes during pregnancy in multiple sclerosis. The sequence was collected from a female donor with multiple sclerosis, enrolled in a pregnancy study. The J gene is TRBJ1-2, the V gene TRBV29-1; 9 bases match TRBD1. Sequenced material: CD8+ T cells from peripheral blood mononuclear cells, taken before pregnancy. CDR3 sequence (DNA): TGCAGCGCCGGGACAGGGTCGAACTATGGCTACACCTTC. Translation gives CSAGTGSNYGYTF.